The clone carrying this T cell receptor beta chain was observed a few times. Data came from immunoSEQ multiplex PCR; TCRdb stores just in-frame clones and leaves some out. The sample includes just over 2,000,000 clones, around 95% of them seen just once. The V end lost 0 bases, the J end lost 9 bases, and 16 bases lay between the germline ends. Germline loops: CDR1 SGHRS, CDR2 YFSETQ. This CDR3 has 15 residues. The data were obtained in a study of shared clonotypes between healthy human individuals. Both subsets, CD45RA+ naive and CD45RA-negative memory, were split from the CD4+ cells. The sample comprised naive CD4+ T cells sorted from blood. Subset of the sample: CD45RA+ positively selected. The chain recombines TRBV5-1 with TRBJ2-1, with D possibly matching TRBD2 (7 bases). The receptor comes from a young man in good health. The CDR3 nucleotides read TGCGCCAGCAGCTTGGGGGCGCGGGAGACAGGTGAGCAGTTCTTC. Translating gives CASSLGARETGEQFF. Using reference TRBV5-1 and TRBJ2-1 for the parts outside the CDR3, the full variable domain is KAGVTQTPRYLIKTRGQQVTLSCSPISGHRSVSWYQQTPGQGLQFLFEYFSETQRNKGNFPGRFSGRQFSNSRSEMNVSTLELGDSALYLCASSLGARETGEQFFGPGTRLTVL.